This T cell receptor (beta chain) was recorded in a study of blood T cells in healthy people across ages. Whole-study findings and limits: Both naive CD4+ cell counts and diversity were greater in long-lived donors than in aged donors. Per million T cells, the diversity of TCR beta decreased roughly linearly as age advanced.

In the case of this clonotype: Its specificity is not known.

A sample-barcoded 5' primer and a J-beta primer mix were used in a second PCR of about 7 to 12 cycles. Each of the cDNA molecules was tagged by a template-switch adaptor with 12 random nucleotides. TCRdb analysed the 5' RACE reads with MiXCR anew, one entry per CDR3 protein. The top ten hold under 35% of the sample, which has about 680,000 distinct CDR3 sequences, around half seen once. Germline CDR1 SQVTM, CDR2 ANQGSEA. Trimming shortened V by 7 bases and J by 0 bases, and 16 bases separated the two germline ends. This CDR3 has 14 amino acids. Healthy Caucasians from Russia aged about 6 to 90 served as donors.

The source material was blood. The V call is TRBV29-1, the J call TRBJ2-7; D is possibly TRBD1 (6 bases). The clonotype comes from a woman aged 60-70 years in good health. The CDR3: CSAGQSSSSYEQYF. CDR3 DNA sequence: TGCAGCGCCGGACAGTCTTCTAGCTCCTACGAGCAGTACTTC.